The 19 T cell receptor beta chains listed next were all sequenced from one sample in a study of blood T cell repertoires in COVID-19. Here immunoSEQ multiplex PCR was the method, and the copy in TCRdb shows in-frame clones only, minus some. The table records about 250,000 clones, roughly 80% of them present only once. The sample comprised peripheral blood. These TCRs come from an older woman with active or convalescent COVID-19.

V and J are TRBV11-2 and TRBJ1-4; possible D gene TRBD1, 5 bases. With 1 base removed from V and 8 bases from J, the gap between germline ends came to 11 bases. The V gene's germline CDR1 is SGHAT and CDR2 FQNNGV. This CDR3 is 14 amino acids long. The CDR3 protein is CASSLGRDREKLFF. The CDR3 DNA is TGTGCCAGCAGCTTAGGCAGGGATCGAGAAAAACTGTTTTTT. Complete variable domain (other parts from reference TRBV11-2 and TRBJ1-4): EAGVAQSPRYKIIEKRQSVAFWCNPISGHATLYWYQQILGQGPKLLIQFQNNGVVDDSQLPKDRFSAERLKGVDSTLKIQPAKLEDSAVYLCASSLGRDREKLFFGSGTQLSVL.

The rearrangement uses TRBV19 and TRBJ1-1, with 9 bases that match TRBD1. This CDR3 comprises 19 residues. V lost 6 bases and J lost 1; bases outside the gene matches: 18. Germline CDR1 reads LNHDA; CDR2 reads SQIVND (reference sequence). CDR3 sequence reads: CASSNPRAQGASGNTEAFF. In nucleotides, the CDR3 is TGTGCCAGTAGCAATCCCCGGGCACAGGGGGCCAGTGGGAACACTGAAGCTTTCTTT. The full variable domain, rest sourced from reference TRBV19 and TRBJ1-1, is DGGITQSPKYLFRKEGQNVTLSCEQNLNHDAMYWYRQDPGQGLRLIYYSQIVNDFQKGDIAEGYSVSREKKESFPLTVTSAQKNPTAFYLCASSNPRAQGASGNTEAFFGQGTRLTVV.

The V call is TRBV7-3, the J call TRBJ2-1; 7 bases align to TRBD2. The V gene's germline CDR1 is SGHTA and CDR2 FQGTGA. This CDR3 comprises 15 residues. Trimming at V came to 5 bases and at J to 4 bases, leaving 8 bases not matched to a gene. The CDR3 is CASSTTLAAYNEQFF. CDR3 coding DNA: TGTGCCAGCAGCACAACGCTAGCGGCATACAATGAGCAGTTCTTC.

The chain links TRBV5-1 to TRBJ2-7, with D maybe TRBD2 (6 bases). The CDR3 length is 15 residues. Deletions cut 4 bases from V and 5 bases from J, with 19 bases between. Per the germline V gene, CDR1 is SGHRS and CDR2 is YFSETQ. CDR3 DNA sequence: TGCGCCAGCAGCCGCGGCGCGGGAACGGAGGACGAGCAGTACTTC. Its protein is CASSRGAGTEDEQYF.

CDR3 sequence reads: CASSILAGLHTDTQYF. CDR3 bases: TGCGCCAGCAGCATACTAGCGGGACTACACACAGATACGCAGTATTTT. The chain employs TRBV5-1 and TRBJ2-3, with 10 nucleotides matching TRBD2. Trimming took 4 bases from V and 2 from J; bases not matched to a gene: 7. The CDR3 has 16 residues. Per the germline V gene, CDR1 is SGHRS and CDR2 is YFSETQ.

The V and J genes are TRBV4-1 and TRBJ1-1; perhaps TRBD1 as D (6 bases). V was trimmed by 6 bases and J by 4 bases, leaving 18 bases between them. This CDR3 contains 15 residues. CDR1 and CDR2 (germline): MGHRA, YSYEKL. The CDR3 bases are TGCGCCAGCAGTGAACTATACAGGGAGAGCACTGAAGCTTTCTTT. It encodes CASSELYRESTEAFF.

V usage is TRBV5-1 and J usage is TRBJ1-4, with a tentative D call TRBD1 (5 bases). The CDR3 has 16 residues. V was shortened by 4 bases and J by 0 bases, with 13 bases between the two germline ends. Germline V lookup: CDR1 SGHRS, CDR2 YFSETQ. CDR3 protein: CASSPLQVATNEKLFF. As DNA, the CDR3 is TGCGCCAGCAGCCCCTTACAGGTTGCAACTAATGAAAAACTGTTTTTT.

The CDR3 is CASSPWTGMNTEAFF. In DNA, the CDR3 is TGTGCCAGCAGTCCGTGGACAGGGATGAACACTGAAGCTTTCTTT. This chain joins TRBV27 and TRBJ1-1; 8 nucleotides align to TRBD1. V shed 5 bases and J 0 bases; nucleotides not matched to a gene: 5. This CDR3 has 15 residues. The germline gives CDR1 MNHEY, CDR2 SMNVEV (reference sequence).

The chain uses TRBV6-5 and TRBJ2-2; D unclear. V dropped 2 bases and J dropped 3 bases, with 7 bases sitting between them. The CDR3 covers 14 residues. Germline V gene lookup returns CDR1 MNHEY and CDR2 SVGAGI. The CDR3 DNA reads TGTGCCAGCAGTTACGGTCTAGACACCGGGGAGCTGTTTTTT. Amino acid sequence: CASSYGLDTGELFF.

V is TRBV19 and J is TRBJ1-3; a weak D match, TRBD1 (6 bases). The CDR3 has 14 residues. Trimming left V 7 bases short and J 1 base short, with 11 bases between. Germline CDR1 LNHDA, CDR2 SQIVND (reference sequence). CDR3 in DNA: TGTGCCAGTATGGGGGGGGCTTCTGGAAACACCATATATTTT. It translates to CASMGGASGNTIYF.

This clone has just one count. The chain joins TRBV5-1 to TRBJ1-1, with D perhaps matching TRBD1 (6 bases). Trimming shortened V by 0 bases and J by 1 base, and 7 bases separated the two germline ends. Germline assignment: CDR1 SGHRS and CDR2 YFSETQ. This CDR3 has 14 residues. CDR3 sequence reads: CASSLGTANTEAFF. CDR3 nucleotides: TGCGCCAGCAGCTTGGGGACAGCGAACACTGAAGCTTTCTTT.

The rearrangement uses TRBV7-2 and TRBJ2-3; 7 bases fit TRBD2. The CDR3 length is 15 residues. V shed 5 bases and J 9 bases; nucleotides not matched to a gene: 14. Germline lookup yields CDR1 SGHTA and CDR2 FQGNSA. CDR3 nucleotide sequence: TGTGCCAGCAGCCTTAATGGGGGAGGGGCGGTAACGCAGTATTTT. This translates into CASSLNGGGAVTQYF.

This chain links TRBV7-2 with TRBJ2-5, with 10 bases fitting TRBD2. Per germline, CDR1 SGHTA and CDR2 FQGNSA. This CDR3 has 14 amino acids. V lost 3 bases, J lost 2 bases, and 0 bases stayed unmatched. The CDR3 sequence: CASSFSGGQETQYF. CDR3 nucleotide sequence: TGTGCCAGCAGCTTTAGCGGGGGGCAAGAGACCCAGTACTTC.

The gene calls are TRBV7-9 and TRBJ1-1; D not resolved. V lost 3 bases, J lost 1 base, and 9 bases lay in between. Germline lookup yields CDR1 SEHNR and CDR2 FQNEAQ (reference sequence). CDR3 length: 14 amino acids. The CDR3 is CASSLTRENTEAFF. The CDR3 DNA sequence: TGTGCCAGCAGCTTGACGAGGGAGAACACTGAAGCTTTCTTT.

The J gene is TRBJ1-1, the V gene TRBV7-9; no definite D call. CDR3 length equals 13 residues. Germline CDR1 reads SEHNR; CDR2 reads FQNEAQ (reference sequence). V dropped 4 bases and J dropped 1 base, with 7 bases sitting between them. The CDR3 is CASSYTANTEAFF. CDR3 in DNA: TGTGCCAGCAGCTACACAGCGAACACTGAAGCTTTCTTT.

This clone has ten or more counts. The genes are TRBV24-1 and TRBJ2-3, with TRBD1 matching over 7 bases. This CDR3 is built from 13 residues. The trim removed 7 bases at V and 2 bases at J, leaving 2 bases unmatched. Germline V gene sequence: CDR1 KGHDR, CDR2 SFDVKD. The CDR3 protein is CATSGTDTDTQYF. For the CDR3, the DNA is TGTGCCACCAGCGGGACAGACACAGATACGCAGTATTTT.

The genes are TRBV12-5 and TRBJ2-7; maybe TRBD2 (7 bases). The CDR3 loop spans 17 amino acids. The germline V gene encodes CDR1 LGHNT and CDR2 FRNRAP. The V end was cut by 0 bases, the J end by 2 bases, with 17 bases between. CDR3: CASGLVRLGGPTYEQYV. CDR3 in DNA: TGTGCTAGTGGTTTGGTACGGTTGGGGGGGCCTACCTACGAGCAGTACGTC.

The chain is built from TRBV30 and TRBJ1-6; 7 positions match TRBD1. This CDR3 comprises 14 residues. Trimming at V came to 4 bases and at J to 5 bases, leaving 5 bases not matched to a gene. Per germline, CDR1 GTSNPN and CDR2 SVGIG (reference sequence). The CDR3 DNA follows: TGTGCCTGGACGAGGGGGCAGGATAATTCACCCCTCCACTTT. It translates to CAWTRGQDNSPLHF.

The chain combines TRBV4-1 with TRBJ2-4; D is undetermined. Between the trimmed V and J ends, which lost 3 bases and 0 bases, there was a span of 12 bases. Germline CDR1 reads MGHRA; CDR2 reads YSYEKL. The CDR3 sequence is 16 residues long. The DNA for the CDR3 is TGCGCCAGCAGCCAGGGTGGAGTTCTAGCCAAAAACATTCAGTACTTC. This sequence encodes CASSQGGVLAKNIQYF.